These 22 T cell receptor beta chains were all obtained from the same sample, sequenced in a study of blood T cell repertoires in COVID-19 (dated by TCRdb to about 2020). Preparation of the library involved the immunoSEQ multiplex PCR assay. TCRdb carries this immuneACCESS record with in-frame sequences only. Its versions omit some clonotypes, under half of them owing to an unresolved V gene in the studies checked, with the rest unexplained. Recorded for this sample are 90,000 to 130,000 clones; nearly 80% of them occurred a single time. In total, the top ten clones hold roughly 17% of the sample. The sequenced material came from peripheral blood. These receptors originate from a woman older than 75 with active or convalescent COVID-19.

CDR3 sequence: CASSITKGVYEQYF. The CDR3 bases are TGCGCCAGCAGTATTACTAAGGGGGTCTACGAGCAGTACTTC. J is TRBJ2-7 and V is TRBV5-1; D possibly corresponds to TRBD1 (6 bases). CDR1 and CDR2 from the germline V gene are SGHRS and YFSETQ. Deletions cut 5 bases from V and 3 bases from J, with 15 bases between. The CDR3 length is 14 residues.

Only one count was recorded for this clone. Here the CDR3 reads CASSQQGLAYEQFF. The CDR3 DNA sequence: TGTGCCAGCAGCCAACAGGGACTAGCCTATGAGCAGTTCTTC. This chain connects TRBV14 to TRBJ2-1, with 9 bases lining up with TRBD2. Germline V gene lookup returns CDR1 SGHDN and CDR2 FVKESK. Germline trimming cut 2 bases from V and 8 bases from J; bases unmatched to any gene: 4. The CDR3 runs 14 residues.

This clone was seen more than once but under ten times. The rearrangement uses TRBV5-1 and TRBJ2-1, with D maybe TRBD2 (5 bases). Germline loops: CDR1 SGHRS, CDR2 YFSETQ. This CDR3 contains 12 residues. Trimming removed 3 bases from V and 7 bases from J, with 8 bases in between. The CDR3 DNA sequence: TGCGCCAGCAGCTCGGGGAGAAATGAGCAGTTCTTC. This sequence encodes CASSSGRNEQFF.

This clone appeared many times. Other nucleotide sequences in the sample specify the same CDR3. The chain is built from TRBV29-1 and TRBJ2-6, with D unclear. The germline gives CDR1 SQVTM, CDR2 ANQGSEA. The CDR3 is 17 amino acids. Between the trimmed V and J ends, which lost 4 bases and 0 bases, there was a span of 16 bases. The CDR3 sequence is CSVVFETGSSGANVLTF. CDR3 nucleotides: TGCAGCGTTGTATTCGAGACGGGTAGCTCTGGGGCCAACGTCCTGACTTTC. The entire variable domain, with the rest obtained from reference TRBV29-1 and TRBJ2-6, is as follows: SAVISQKPSRDICQRGTSLTIQCQVDSQVTMMFWYRQQPGQSLTLIATANQGSEATYESGFVIDKFPISRPNLTFSTLTVSNMSPEDSSIYLCSVVFETGSSGANVLTFGAGSRLTVL.

The chain recombines TRBV9 with TRBJ2-3; 8 bases fit TRBD2. CDR1 and CDR2 (germline): SGDLS, YYNGEE. This CDR3 spans 16 amino acids. V gave up 0 bases and J gave up 5 bases; unmatched junction bases: 8. The CDR3 nucleotides are TGTGCCAGCAGCGTAGCCGGGAGGGCCCGTGAAGATACGCAGTATTTT. Amino acids: CASSVAGRAREDTQYF.

In its sample, this clone was seen once. The chain carries TRBV5-8 and TRBJ1-2, with D maybe TRBD1 (6 bases). Trimming removed 0 bases from V and 5 bases from J, with 17 bases in between. Per germline, CDR1 SGHTS and CDR2 YDEGEE. The CDR3 contains 16 residues. CDR3 coding DNA: TGTGCCAGCAGCTTGGGCTGGGGGCGCGCGGTATATGGCTACACCTTC. It codes for CASSLGWGRAVYGYTF.

V usage is TRBV4-2 and J usage is TRBJ2-7; 14 nucleotides agree with TRBD2. CDR1 and CDR2 (germline): LGHNA, YNFKEQ. V was clipped by 1 base and J by 3 bases; unmatched bases: 5. This CDR3 region has 17 residues. CDR3 region: CASSQVGTSGSIYEQYF. The CDR3 region has the DNA TGTGCCAGCAGCCAAGTTGGGACTAGCGGGAGCATCTACGAGCAGTACTTC.

The chain is built from TRBV19 and TRBJ1-5; TRBD1 is a possible D gene (6 bases). This CDR3 spans 15 amino acids. The ends were cut back, 1 base at V and 4 bases at J, with 11 bases in the middle. Looked up from germline, CDR1 is LNHDA and CDR2 is SQIVND (reference sequence). This CDR3 is CASSIGQVGNQPQHF. The CDR3 nucleotides read TGTGCCAGTAGTATAGGACAGGTTGGGAATCAGCCCCAGCATTTT.

The V call is TRBV6-2 or TRBV6-3, the J call TRBJ1-3; D may be TRBD1 (5 bases). This CDR3 is built from 18 residues. Germline CDR1 MNHEY, CDR2 SVGEGT. Trimming removed 0 bases from V and 0 bases from J, with 15 bases in between. CDR3 DNA sequence: TGTGCCAGCAGTTACTCGAGGAGGGGCGGATCCTCTGGAAACACCATATATTTT. This gives the protein CASSYSRRGGSSGNTIYF.

The rearrangement joins TRBV6-2 or TRBV6-3 to TRBJ2-7; TRBD1 agrees at 11 bases. The CDR3 covers 15 residues. Looked up from germline, CDR1 is MNHEY and CDR2 is SVGEGT. Germline trimming cut 5 bases from V and 7 bases from J; bases unmatched to any gene: 10. The CDR3 DNA is TGTGCCAGCAGTGGCAAGGACAGGGGGCTTTGGGAGCAGTACTTC. It translates to CASSGKDRGLWEQYF.

This clone showed up just a few times. This rearrangement joins TRBV18 to TRBJ1-2, with TRBD1 matching 8 bases. This CDR3 is built from 13 residues. V trimming: 2 bases; J trimming: 8 bases; junction bases outside the gene matches: 4. The germline CDR1 and CDR2 sequences are KGHSH and LQKENI. CDR3: CASSPGDRRGYTF. The CDR3 bases are TGTGCCAGCTCACCAGGGGACAGGCGCGGCTACACCTTC.

The chain employs TRBV2 and TRBJ1-2; a weak D match, TRBD1 (6 bases). The germline V gene has CDR1 SNHLY and CDR2 FYNNEI. Deletions cut 6 bases from V and 8 bases from J, with 19 bases between. The CDR3 is made up of 14 amino acids. CDR3 in DNA: TGTGCCAGCAGAAGACAGGTGGGTCCGTCGGGCTACACCTTC. Amino acid sequence: CASRRQVGPSGYTF.

This chain connects TRBV5-1 to TRBJ2-5, with 12 bases identical to TRBD2. V lost 1 base to trimming and J lost 7 bases; unmatched junction nucleotides: 5. This CDR3 spans 15 amino acids. Germline lookup yields CDR1 SGHRS and CDR2 YFSETQ. The CDR3 sequence: CASSLTSGRRVTQYF. The CDR3, as DNA: TGCGCCAGCAGCTTGACTAGCGGGAGGCGAGTGACCCAGTACTTC.

The chain links TRBV24-1 to TRBJ2-1, with D possibly TRBD1 on 5 matching bases. Trimming removed 8 bases at V and 8 bases at J, with 18 bases between. CDR1 is KGHDR and CDR2 is SFDVKD in the germline V gene. This CDR3 spans 14 amino acids. The DNA for the CDR3 is TGTGCCACCACCGCTCGAGTGGGGCTCGATGAGCAGTTCTTC. Translated: CATTARVGLDEQFF.

The chain joins TRBV27 to TRBJ2-1; 9 nucleotides line up with TRBD1. CDR1 is MNHEY, CDR2 SMNVEV, per germline (reference sequence). V trimming: 4 bases; J trimming: 4 bases; junction bases outside the gene matches: 11. The CDR3 has 17 residues. The CDR3 here is CASSSLTRDRVYNEQFF. CDR3 DNA sequence: TGTGCCAGCAGTTCCCTCACTCGGGACAGGGTGTACAATGAGCAGTTCTTC.

The chain recombines TRBV7-6 with TRBJ2-3; D unresolved. Trimming took 1 base from V and 1 from J, leaving 15 bases between them. The CDR3 is 17 amino acids. Per germline, CDR1 SGHVS and CDR2 FNYEAQ. Here the CDR3 reads CASSLVQKAWGTDTQYF. In DNA form, the CDR3 reads TGTGCCAGCAGCTTAGTACAGAAGGCTTGGGGCACAGATACGCAGTATTTT. Full variable domain (missing parts from reference TRBV7-6 and TRBJ2-3): GAGVSQSPRYKVTKRGQDVALRCDPISGHVSLYWYRQALGQGPEFLTYFNYEAQQDKSGLPNDRFSAERPEGSISTLTIQRTEQRDSAMYRCASSLVQKAWGTDTQYFGPGTRLTVL.

This rearrangement joins TRBV2 to TRBJ2-3; TRBD2 is a possible D gene (5 bases). The CDR3 runs 13 residues. The V end lost 4 bases, the J end lost 7 bases, and 12 bases lay between the germline ends. Per germline, CDR1 SNHLY and CDR2 FYNNEI. Here the CDR3 DNA reads TGTGCCAGCAGTGTACAGCGGCGAAATACGCAGTATTTT. As protein: CASSVQRRNTQYF.

This chain connects TRBV5-1 to TRBJ2-6; TRBD1 might be the D (6 bases). This CDR3 is 16 amino acids long. Germline assignment: CDR1 SGHRS and CDR2 YFSETQ. The ends were cut back, 4 bases at V and 0 bases at J, with 11 bases in the middle. The CDR3 DNA follows: TGCGCCAGCAGCACGGGACAACCCTCTGGGGCCAACGTCCTGACTTTC. Its protein product is CASSTGQPSGANVLTF.

This chain links TRBV7-2 with TRBJ1-1; 8 bases are shared with TRBD1. The CDR3 length is 16 residues. Germline V gives CDR1 SGHTA, CDR2 FQGNSA. Trimming removed 5 bases from V and 4 bases from J; junction bases left unmatched: 12. The CDR3 protein is CASSQMAGGAGTEAFF. The DNA for the CDR3 is TGTGCCAGCAGCCAAATGGCAGGGGGCGCCGGCACTGAAGCTTTCTTT. Full variable domain (outside the CDR3, taken from reference TRBV7-2 and TRBJ1-1): GAGVSQSPSNKVTEKGKDVELRCDPISGHTALYWYRQSLGQGLEFLIYFQGNSAPDKSGLPSDRFSAERTGGSVSTLTIQRTQQEDSAVYLCASSQMAGGAGTEAFFGQGTRLTVV.

This clone has more than one count but fewer than ten. This chain connects TRBV3-1 (or the pseudogene TRBV3-2) to TRBJ1-1, with D possibly TRBD1 on 5 matching bases. Looked up from germline, CDR1 is LGHDT and CDR2 is YNNKEL (reference sequence). The V end was cut by 8 bases, the J end by 1 base, with 14 bases between. CDR3 size: 14 residues. CDR3 nucleotide sequence: TGTGCCAGCGGTCCTAGACAGCAGAACACTGAAGCTTTCTTT. It codes for CASGPRQQNTEAFF.

In regard to this clone: This same CDR3 is encoded by further DNA sequences in the sample. CDR3 in amino acids: CASRTGVNTEAFF. CDR3 sequence (DNA): TGTGCCAGCAGGACAGGGGTGAACACTGAAGCTTTCTTT. The rearrangement uses TRBV2 and TRBJ1-1, with TRBD1 matching 8 bases. This CDR3 has 13 amino acids. Trimming at V came to 6 bases and at J to 0 bases, leaving 0 bases not matched to a gene. Germline V gives CDR1 SNHLY, CDR2 FYNNEI.

This chain uses TRBV27 with TRBJ2-1; 10 bases agree with TRBD2. Per germline, CDR1 MNHEY and CDR2 SMNVEV (reference sequence). The CDR3 loop spans 16 amino acids. V was clipped by 5 bases and J by 3 bases; unmatched bases: 7. In DNA, the CDR3 is TGTGCCAGCAGTCCAGCGGGAGGGCCTCTCTACAATGAGCAGTTCTTC. Translating gives CASSPAGGPLYNEQFF.